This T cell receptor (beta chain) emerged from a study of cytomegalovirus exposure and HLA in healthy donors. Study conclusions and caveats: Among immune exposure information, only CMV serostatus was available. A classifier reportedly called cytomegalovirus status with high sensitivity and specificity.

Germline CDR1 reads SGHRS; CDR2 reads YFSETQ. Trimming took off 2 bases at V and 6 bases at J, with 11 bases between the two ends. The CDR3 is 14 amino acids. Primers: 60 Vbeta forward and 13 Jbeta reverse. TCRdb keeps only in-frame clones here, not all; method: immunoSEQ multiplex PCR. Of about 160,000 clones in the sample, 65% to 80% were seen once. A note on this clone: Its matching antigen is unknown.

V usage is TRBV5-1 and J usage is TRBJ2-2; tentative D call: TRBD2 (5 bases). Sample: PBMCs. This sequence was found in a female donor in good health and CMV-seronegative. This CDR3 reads CASSFTSVSGELFF. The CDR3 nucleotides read TGCGCCAGCAGCTTCACTAGTGTCTCCGGGGAGCTGTTTTTT.